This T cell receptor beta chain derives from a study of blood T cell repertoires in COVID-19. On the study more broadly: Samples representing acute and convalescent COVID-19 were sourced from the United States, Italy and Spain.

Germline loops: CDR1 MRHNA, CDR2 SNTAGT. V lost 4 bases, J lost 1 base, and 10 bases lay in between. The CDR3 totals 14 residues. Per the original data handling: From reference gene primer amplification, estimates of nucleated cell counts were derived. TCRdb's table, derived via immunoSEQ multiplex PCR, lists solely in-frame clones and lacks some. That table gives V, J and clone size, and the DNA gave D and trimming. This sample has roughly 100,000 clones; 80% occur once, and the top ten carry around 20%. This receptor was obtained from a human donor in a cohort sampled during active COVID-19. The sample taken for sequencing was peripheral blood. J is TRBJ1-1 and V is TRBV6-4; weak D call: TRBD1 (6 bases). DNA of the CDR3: TGTGCCAGCAGTGCCAGGGGCGGGAACACTGAAGCTTTCTTT. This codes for CASSARGGNTEAFF.